This T cell receptor beta chain was captured in a study of blood T cell repertoires in COVID-19. Study at large: Italy, Spain and the United States were the sources of the convalescent and acute COVID-19 samples. The analysed material was cDNA or gDNA that came from T cells, B-cell-depleted T cells, or PBMCs.

Methods used by the authors: Reference gene primer amplification in the assay estimated nucleated cell counts. Measured with immunoSEQ multiplex PCR; TCRdb has only the in-frame clones, and not every one. That table supplies the V and J calls and clone size; D and trimming were determined from the DNA. Of 83,000 or so clones in the sample, 85% to 90% are singletons; the top ten hold 7% to 9%. The germline gives CDR1 SEHNR, CDR2 FQNEAQ (reference sequence). The CDR3 has 15 residues. Trimming cost V 2 bases and J 5 bases, with 13 bases left between them. This chain uses TRBV7-9 with TRBJ2-1; D is ambiguous. The sequence derives from a man aged 80 or over with active or convalescent COVID-19. The sequencing sample was made of peripheral blood. In nucleotides, the CDR3 is TGTGCCAGCAGCTTAAAAGGCGCAGGAAACAATGAGCAGTTCTTC. Translation: CASSLKGAGNNEQFF.